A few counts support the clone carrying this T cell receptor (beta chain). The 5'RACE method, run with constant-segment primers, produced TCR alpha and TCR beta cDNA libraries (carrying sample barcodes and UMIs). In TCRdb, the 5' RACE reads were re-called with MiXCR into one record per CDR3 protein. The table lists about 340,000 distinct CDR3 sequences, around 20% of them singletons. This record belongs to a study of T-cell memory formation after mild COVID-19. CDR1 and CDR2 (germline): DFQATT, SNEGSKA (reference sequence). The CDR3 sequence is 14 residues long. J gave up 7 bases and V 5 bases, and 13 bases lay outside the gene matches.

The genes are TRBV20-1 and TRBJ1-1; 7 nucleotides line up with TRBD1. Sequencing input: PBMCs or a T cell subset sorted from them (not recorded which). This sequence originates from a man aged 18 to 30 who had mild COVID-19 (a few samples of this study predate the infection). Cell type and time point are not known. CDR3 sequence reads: CSAQRGQEMVEAFF. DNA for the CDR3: TGCAGTGCTCAGAGAGGACAGGAAATGGTTGAAGCTTTCTTT.